What follows are 5 T cell receptor beta chains derived from one specimen sequenced in a study of naive and memory T cell subsets. Four PCR rounds used nested alpha and beta constant region primers plus the SP2 primer. TCRdb reanalysed the UMI-ligation and nested PCR reads using MiXCR and keeps one entry per CDR3 protein. The data show over 11,000 distinct CDR3 sequences, approximately 4.7% seen once. Treatment specified: skin biopsy from PPD injection site in Mantoux-positive individual. An oligonucleotide containing a UMI was ligated to the 3' end of TCR cDNA. Sequences were derived from skin, sampled from a tuberculin skin test site. Receptor source: an adult in good health.

The chain combines TRBV29-1 with TRBJ1-2; no clear D. V was trimmed by 8 bases and J by 7 bases, leaving 11 bases between them. Per germline, CDR1 SQVTM and CDR2 ANQGSEA. The CDR3 runs 10 residues. The CDR3 DNA sequence: TGCAGCTCCCACGAAGGTGGCTACACCTTC. Translating it yields CSSHEGGYTF.

In this sample, this clonotype turned up many times. The genes are TRBV14 and TRBJ2-1; TRBD2 might be the D (5 bases). The CDR3 covers 16 residues. The ends were cut back, 4 bases at V and 4 bases at J, with 17 bases in the middle. Germline CDR1 reads SGHDN; CDR2 reads FVKESK. The CDR3 nucleotides read TGTGCCAGCAGCCCCCTTCGAGGGCTACTTTACAATGAGCAGTTCTTC. It codes for CASSPLRGLLYNEQFF.

This clonotype is labeled as medium-sized (0.01 to 0.1%). The gene calls are TRBV7-9 and TRBJ2-3, with D tentatively TRBD2 (7 bases). The germline gives CDR1 SEHNR, CDR2 FQNEAQ (reference sequence). V was pared by 3 bases and J by 8 bases, with 18 bases between. The CDR3 is 15 residues long. DNA for the CDR3: TGTGCCAGCAGCTTTGACGGGGGGCCCATCGGTACGCAGTATTTT. Translating gives CASSFDGGPIGTQYF.

This clonotype was detected ten times or more. The chain has TRBV20-1 and TRBJ2-2; no reliable D call. This CDR3 region has 14 residues. The germline gives CDR1 DFQATT, CDR2 SNEGSKA (reference sequence). Trimming cost V 0 bases and J 3 bases, with 8 bases left between them. CDR3 in amino acids: CSARDIQYTGELFF. The CDR3 DNA sequence: TGCAGTGCTAGAGATATCCAATACACCGGGGAGCTGTTTTTT.

Ten or more counts support this clonotype. The chain carries TRBV12-3 or TRBV12-4 and TRBJ2-3; 11 bases agree with TRBD2. The CDR3 length is 22 residues. V lost 0 bases to trimming and J lost 3 bases; unmatched junction nucleotides: 20. The CDR3 coding sequence is TGTGCCAGCAGTTTAGCGGCCAGGGGCATGCTAGCGGGGGGCCGAGGGACAGATACGCAGTATTTT. The encoded protein is CASSLAARGMLAGGRGTDTQYF.